Ten or more counts support the clone carrying this T cell receptor (beta chain). The antigen remains undetermined. The sample belongs to a study of CD8+CD57+ T cells in acquired aplastic anemia. Study at large: Healthy donors yielded roughly 9.8 million CD4+ cell reads on average. Overall study results and limits: Significant differences in CD8+ Simpson's diversity were not observed between patients and controls. In common between the patients and the controls were twenty-nine CD8+ CDR3 sequences.

Genomic DNA served as template for TCR beta VDJ and CDR3 profiling. TCRdb re-called the reads with MiXCR, one entry per CDR3 protein. The sample lists 100,000 to 150,000 distinct CDR3 sequences; more than 40% were seen once. V lost 2 bases and J lost 8, with 3 bases in between. This CDR3 has 11 amino acids. Germline V gene data show CDR1 as SEHNR and CDR2 as FQNEAQ (reference sequence). The sample was sorted CD4+, CD8+, or CD8+CD57+ T cells (not recorded which) from PBMCs. The clonotype originates from a human donor in good health, serving as a control. The chain couples TRBV7-9 to TRBJ1-4; no reliable D call. CDR3 protein: CASSLTEKLFF. The CDR3 DNA reads as TGTGCCAGCAGCTTAACAGAAAAACTGTTTTTT.